Here is one T cell receptor (beta chain) with its context. The CDR3 loop spans 13 amino acids. The V and J ends lost 4 bases and 4 bases respectively, with 10 bases between them. Germline V gene sequence: CDR1 MNHNY, CDR2 SVGAGI (reference sequence). These data belong to a study of blood T cell repertoires in COVID-19. The wider study: Sites in the United States, Italy and Spain provided acute and convalescent COVID-19 samples. PBMCs, B-cell-depleted T cells, or T cells provided the cDNA or gDNA that made up the material.

Original processing methods: Reference gene primers were amplified, and this amplification served to estimate nucleated cell counts. Only in-frame clones appear in the TCRdb table, and some are missing; sequencing was by immunoSEQ multiplex PCR. V, J and clone size derive from that table, while D and trimming were established from the DNA sequence. The sample lists roughly 250,000 clones, about four fifths occurring once. This TCR derives from a woman older than 75 with acute or convalescent COVID-19. This chain connects TRBV6-6 to TRBJ1-1; possibly TRBD1 for D (5 bases). Specimen: peripheral blood. Here the CDR3 DNA reads TGTGCCAGCAGTTCGGGGGGGAGCACTGAAGCTTTCTTT. It translates to CASSSGGSTEAFF.